The T cell receptor beta chain described here comes from a study of T cell responses to AZD1222 COVID-19 vaccine. TCRdb's table, derived via immunoSEQ multiplex PCR, lists solely in-frame clones and lacks some. The sample comprises roughly 160,000 clones, more than 80% of which are singletons, and 6% to 8% rests with the top ten. Germline CDR1 SGHRS, CDR2 YFSETQ. CDR3 length equals 19 residues. V lost 4 bases to trimming and J lost 2 bases; unmatched junction nucleotides: 19. Sample: peripheral blood, taken on day 0 of AZD1222 vaccination. This TCR was recovered from an adult in good health. This rearrangement joins TRBV5-1 to TRBJ2-7; 9 bases fit TRBD2. The CDR3 is CASSNKKISGGQSPYEQYF. The CDR3 region has the DNA TGCGCCAGCAGCAATAAAAAGATTAGCGGGGGCCAGAGTCCCTACGAGCAGTACTTC. The variable domain in full, completed from reference TRBV5-1 and TRBJ2-7, reads KAGVTQTPRYLIKTRGQQVTLSCSPISGHRSVSWYQQTPGQGLQFLFEYFSETQRNKGNFPGRFSGRQFSNSRSEMNVSTLELGDSALYLCASSNKKISGGQSPYEQYFGPGTRLTVT.